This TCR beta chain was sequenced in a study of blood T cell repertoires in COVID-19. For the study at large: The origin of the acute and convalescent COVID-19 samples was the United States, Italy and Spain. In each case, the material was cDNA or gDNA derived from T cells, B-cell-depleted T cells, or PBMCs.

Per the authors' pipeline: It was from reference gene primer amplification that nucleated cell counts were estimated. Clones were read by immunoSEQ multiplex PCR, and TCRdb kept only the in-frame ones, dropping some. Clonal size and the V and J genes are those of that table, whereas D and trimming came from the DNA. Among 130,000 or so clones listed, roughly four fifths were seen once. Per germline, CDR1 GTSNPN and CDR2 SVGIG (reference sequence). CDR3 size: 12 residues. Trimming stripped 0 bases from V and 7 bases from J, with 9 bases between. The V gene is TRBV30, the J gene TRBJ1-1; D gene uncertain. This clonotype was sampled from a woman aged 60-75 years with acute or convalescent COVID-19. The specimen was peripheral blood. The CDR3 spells CAWSVTYNEAFF. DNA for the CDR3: TGTGCCTGGAGTGTAACATATAATGAAGCTTTCTTT.